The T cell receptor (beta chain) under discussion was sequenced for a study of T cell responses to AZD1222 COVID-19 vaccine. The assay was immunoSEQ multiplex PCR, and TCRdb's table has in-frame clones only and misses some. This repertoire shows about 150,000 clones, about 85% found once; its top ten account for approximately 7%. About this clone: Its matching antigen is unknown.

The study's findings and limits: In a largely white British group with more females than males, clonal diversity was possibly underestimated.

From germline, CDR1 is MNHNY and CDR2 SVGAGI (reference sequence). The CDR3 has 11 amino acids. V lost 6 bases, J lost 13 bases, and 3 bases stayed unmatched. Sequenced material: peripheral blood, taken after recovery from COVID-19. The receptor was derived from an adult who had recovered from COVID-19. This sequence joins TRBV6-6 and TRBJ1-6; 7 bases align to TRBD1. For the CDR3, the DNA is TGTGCCAGCAGGACAGGGATTCCCCTCCACTTT. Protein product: CASRTGIPLHF.